The 21 T cell receptor beta chains reported below all come from one sample, sequenced in a study of shared clonotypes between healthy human individuals. Profiled with immunoSEQ multiplex PCR; TCRdb holds only in-frame clones, not every one. The table shows over 1.5 million clones, with approximately 98% occurring only once. What was sequenced was naive CD4+ T cells sorted from blood. As to subset: CD45RA+ positively selected. Every receptor here comes from a man younger than 45 in good health.

The V and J genes are TRBV19 and TRBJ2-7; D is possibly TRBD1 or TRBD2 (5 bases each). Trimming took off 3 bases at V and 12 bases at J, with 15 bases between the two ends. The CDR3 extends over 12 amino acids. CDR1 and CDR2 from the germline V gene are LNHDA and SQIVND (reference sequence). CDR3 residues: CASSISRGRLYF. The CDR3 DNA reads as TGTGCCAGTAGTATCTCTAGGGGACGCTTGTACTTC.

This clone was recorded once. This chain uses TRBV28 with TRBJ2-4; tentatively, D is TRBD1 (6 bases). Germline-derived CDR1 and CDR2 are MDHEN and SYDVKM. Trimming pared 3 bases from V and 0 bases from J, leaving 15 bases between. The CDR3 has 17 residues. CDR3 amino acids: CASSFSGTTLAKNIQYF. DNA for the CDR3: TGTGCCAGCAGTTTCTCCGGGACAACCCTAGCCAAAAACATTCAGTACTTC. Full variable domain (outside the CDR3, taken from reference TRBV28 and TRBJ2-4): DVKVTQSSRYLVKRTGEKVFLECVQDMDHENMFWYRQDPGLGLRLIYFSYDVKMKEKGDIPEGYSVSREKKERFSLILESASTNQTSMYLCASSFSGTTLAKNIQYFGAGTRLSVL.

The chain links TRBV7-3 to TRBJ2-2; D is tentatively TRBD1 or TRBD2 (5 bases each). The CDR3 runs 14 residues. The V gene's germline CDR1 is SGHTA and CDR2 FQGTGA. V was trimmed by 5 bases and J by 6 bases, leaving 13 bases between them. The CDR3 bases are TGTGCCAGCAGCGTGGGACGTGGTTCCGGGGAGCTGTTTTTT. Its protein is CASSVGRGSGELFF.

The genes are TRBV5-6 and TRBJ2-7; D ambiguous. Trimming removed 4 bases from V and 5 bases from J, with 13 bases in between. In germline, CDR1 is SGHDT, CDR2 YYEEEE. The CDR3 runs to 13 residues. CDR3 amino acids: CASSPPTPNEQYF. CDR3 DNA: TGTGCCAGCAGCCCCCCCACCCCCAACGAGCAGTACTTC.

The chain uses TRBV6-4 and TRBJ1-5; D ambiguous. Deletions cut 7 bases from V and 4 bases from J, with 20 bases between. Germline V lookup: CDR1 MRHNA, CDR2 SNTAGT. There are 16 residues in the CDR3. The DNA of the CDR3 is TGTGCCAGCAACCTCCGGGTACCCGGGTGGAATCAGCCCCAGCATTTT. Protein sequence: CASNLRVPGWNQPQHF.

The chain couples TRBV29-1 to TRBJ2-4, with 7 bases identical to TRBD2. V trimming: 6 bases; J trimming: 5 bases; junction bases outside the gene matches: 7. This CDR3 is built from 13 residues. Germline loops: CDR1 SQVTM, CDR2 ANQGSEA. The CDR3, as DNA: TGCAGCGTCGCGGGCGGGGGAGAAAACATTCAGTACTTC. Residues: CSVAGGGENIQYF.

DNA of the CDR3: TGCAGCGTGGATAACACCGGGGAGCTGTTTTTT. Translating gives CSVDNTGELFF. The gene calls are TRBV29-1 and TRBJ2-2; no definite D call. Trimming cost V 6 bases and J 2 bases, with 4 bases left between them. CDR3 length equals 11 residues. Germline values: CDR1 SQVTM, CDR2 ANQGSEA.

This chain connects TRBV5-1 to TRBJ2-5, with D tentatively TRBD1 (6 bases). V shed 4 bases and J shed 6 bases, with 22 bases lying between them. This CDR3 comprises 16 residues. Germline loops: CDR1 SGHRS, CDR2 YFSETQ. The CDR3 DNA is TGCGCCAGCAGCAATACCGGACAGCCCCACCGGCAGACCCAGTACTTC. Residues: CASSNTGQPHRQTQYF.

The V call is TRBV28, the J call TRBJ2-7, with no clear D. This CDR3 has 14 amino acids. Trimming took 2 bases from V and 5 from J, leaving 13 bases between them. CDR1 and CDR2 from the germline V gene are MDHEN and SYDVKM. The CDR3 bases are TGTGCCAGCAGTTTAACGTCGCCGGTCAACGAGCAGTACTTC. Its protein product is CASSLTSPVNEQYF.

Only one count was recorded for this clone. This chain links TRBV27 with TRBJ2-5; D is undetermined. CDR3 length: 13 residues. Trimming pared 5 bases from V and 2 bases from J, leaving 9 bases between. Germline lookup yields CDR1 MNHEY and CDR2 SMNVEV (reference sequence). CDR3 loop: CASSPQIQETQYF. For the CDR3, the DNA is TGTGCCAGCAGTCCCCAAATACAAGAGACCCAGTACTTC.

Turning to this clone: The same CDR3 also results from other DNA sequences found in this sample. The CDR3 spells CASSLEGHGELFF. In nucleotides, the CDR3 is TGCGCCAGCAGCTTGGAGGGACACGGGGAGCTGTTTTTT. The chain is built from TRBV5-1 and TRBJ2-2; TRBD1 might be the D (6 bases). CDR3 size: 13 residues. Looked up from germline, CDR1 is SGHRS and CDR2 is YFSETQ. Trimming removed 0 bases from V and 7 bases from J, with 7 bases in between.

Regarding this clone: Mismatch with germline at one junction end may stem from a read error. The J gene is TRBJ2-1, the V gene TRBV6-5; 9 bases align to TRBD2. The CDR3 length is 12 residues. Germline-derived CDR1 and CDR2 are MNHEY and SVGAGI. CDR3 loop: CATSTVGGRAFF. The CDR3, as DNA: TGTGCCACCAGTACAGTGGGCGGGAGGGCTTTCTTC.

The chain joins TRBV4-1 to TRBJ1-2; D not resolved. Trimming stripped 3 bases from V and 4 bases from J, with 12 bases between. This CDR3 comprises 14 residues. CDR1 and CDR2 from the germline V gene are MGHRA and YSYEKL. CDR3 in DNA: TGCGCCAGCAGCCATCCGGCCGACGTCTATGGCTACACCTTC. This translates into CASSHPADVYGYTF.

This sequence joins TRBV4-3 and TRBJ2-1, with a possible D match to TRBD2 (6 bases). V was shortened by 0 bases and J by 3 bases, with 21 bases between the two germline ends. Germline lookup yields CDR1 LGHNA and CDR2 YSLEER. The CDR3 extends over 19 amino acids. The CDR3 DNA sequence: TGCGCCAGCAGCCAAGATCCCCTGGGTATATTAGCGGTCTACAATGAGCAGTTCTTC. Translation: CASSQDPLGILAVYNEQFF.

The J gene is TRBJ1-5, the V gene TRBV28, with no clear D. The CDR3 is 14 residues long. CDR1 MDHEN and CDR2 SYDVKM come from the germline V gene. V was pared by 6 bases and J by 6 bases, with 15 bases between. The CDR3 spells CASSVPRPGQPQHF. Written as DNA, the CDR3 is TGTGCCAGCAGCGTGCCCAGACCTGGTCAGCCCCAGCATTTT.

The genes are TRBV7-3 and TRBJ2-3; 8 bases map to TRBD2. Looked up from germline, CDR1 is SGHTA and CDR2 is FQGTGA. This CDR3 has 15 amino acids. V lost 5 bases to trimming and J lost 4 bases; unmatched junction nucleotides: 8. CDR3 region: CASSGGTRPADTQYF. The CDR3 DNA is TGTGCCAGCAGCGGGGGGACTAGACCTGCAGATACGCAGTATTTT.

This chain links TRBV18 with TRBJ1-4, with 7 bases matching TRBD1. This CDR3 has 16 residues. Germline V gives CDR1 KGHSH, CDR2 LQKENI. Losses at the gene ends were 3 bases for V and 2 bases for J; bases not matched to a gene: 6. CDR3 sequence (DNA): TGTGCCAGCTCACCGGGCAGGGGGTTGACTAATGAAAAACTGTTTTTT. As protein: CASSPGRGLTNEKLFF.

Notes on this clone: A read error may produce the germline difference seen at one junction end. CDR3 residues: CASSISGTNYKQYF. CDR3 DNA: TGTGCCAGTAGTATAAGCGGCACGAACTACAAGCAGTACTTC. V is TRBV19 and J is TRBJ2-7; possibly TRBD2 for D (5 bases). Germline V lookup: CDR1 LNHDA, CDR2 SQIVND (reference sequence). The CDR3 has 14 amino acids.

V and J are TRBV29-1 and TRBJ1-4; the D gene is possibly TRBD1 (5 bases). Germline CDR1 is SQVTM and CDR2 is ANQGSEA. The CDR3 has 13 amino acids. The germline V and J ends were trimmed by 3 bases and 3 bases, with 8 bases remaining between them. CDR3 loop: CSVEGGANEKLFF. The CDR3 DNA sequence: TGCAGCGTTGAGGGGGGAGCTAATGAAAAACTGTTTTTT.

This clone has a single count. The chain employs TRBV9 and TRBJ2-1; 8 bases fit TRBD1. The germline V gene has CDR1 SGDLS and CDR2 YYNGEE. The CDR3 is 14 residues long. V lost 7 bases and J lost 4; bases outside the gene matches: 7. The chain's CDR3 is CASARGPLYNEQFF. In DNA, the CDR3 is TGTGCCAGCGCCAGGGGGCCCCTATACAATGAGCAGTTCTTC.

This rearrangement joins TRBV5-5 to TRBJ2-3; the D gene could be TRBD1 or TRBD2 (5 bases each). Trimming cost V 4 bases and J 1 base, with 10 bases left between them. Germline V gives CDR1 SGHKS, CDR2 YYEKEE (reference sequence). CDR3 length: 14 residues. CDR3 bases: TGTGCCAGCAGCCCGAGGGACGGCACAGATACGCAGTATTTT. Translation: CASSPRDGTDTQYF.